The present T cell receptor (beta chain) was sequenced within a study of blood T cell repertoires in COVID-19. Study-wide context: PBMCs, B-cell-depleted T cells, or T cells provided the cDNA or gDNA that made up the material.

This CDR3 is built from 14 residues. Germline values: CDR1 SGHTA, CDR2 FQGNSA. J lost 1 base, V lost 7 bases, and 5 bases had no gene match. The study recruited people aged about 18 to 89 years across approximately 24 US areas. This table comes from immunoSEQ multiplex PCR, and its TCRdb copy is limited to in-frame clones, with some not included. The table lists hundreds of thousands of clones, roughly nine tenths of them singletons. This chain uses TRBV7-2 with TRBJ1-1; 8 positions match TRBD1. The sequenced material came from PBMCs or T cells enriched from blood (not recorded which). The sequence was obtained from a man in his sixties who had recovered from COVID-19. The chain's CDR3 is CASNLQGANTEAFF. Here the CDR3 DNA reads TGTGCCAGCAACCTCCAGGGGGCGAACACTGAAGCTTTCTTT.